A single sample gave rise to the 31 T cell receptor beta chains below, sequenced in a study of PD-1 blockade in classical Hodgkin lymphoma. Only in-frame clones appear in the TCRdb table, and some are missing; sequencing was by immunoSEQ multiplex PCR. The sample comprises about 39,000 clones, about three quarters of which are singletons, and 37% rests with the top ten. Specified time point: cycle 4 day 1 (C4D1), after more than five weeks of nivolumab. There was relapse after autologous stem cell transplantation in every patient, and there was variation in brentuximab vedotin exposure. Here the sequenced sample was peripheral blood mononuclear cells (PBMCs), taken before the fourth cycle of nivolumab. The source of these receptors is a human donor with classical Hodgkin lymphoma.

The chain combines TRBV2 with TRBJ1-4, with TRBD1 identical over 8 bases. This CDR3 has 15 residues. J gave up 4 bases and V 5 bases, and 6 bases lay outside the gene matches. The germline gives CDR1 SNHLY, CDR2 FYNNEI. For the CDR3, the DNA is TGTGCCAGCAGTAGTACAGGGGGTGATAATGAAAAACTGTTTTTT. It is translated as CASSSTGGDNEKLFF.

The rearrangement links TRBV15 to TRBJ1-6, with D possibly matching TRBD1 (5 bases). Germline V CDR1 and CDR2: LNHNV, YYDKDF (reference sequence). This CDR3 has 18 residues. The germline V and J ends were trimmed by 6 bases and 0 bases, with 18 bases remaining between them. The CDR3 nucleotides are TGTGCCACCAGTTCAAGGGGTGGCGGGTTCTCCTATAATTCACCCCTCCACTTT. This codes for CATSSRGGGFSYNSPLHF.

The V and J genes are TRBV9 and TRBJ2-3, with D perhaps matching TRBD2 (6 bases). CDR1 and CDR2 (germline): SGDLS, YYNGEE. This CDR3 comprises 15 residues. Trimming took 1 base from V and 0 from J, leaving 9 bases between them. The CDR3: CASSVSGDSTDTQYF. DNA of the CDR3: TGTGCCAGCAGCGTATCGGGGGATAGCACAGATACGCAGTATTTT.

The CDR3 nucleotides are TGTGCCAGCAGCTTAGGGTTGACAGGGGTTAAGAATTCACCCCTCCACTTT. Translating gives CASSLGLTGVKNSPLHF. This chain joins TRBV7-2 and TRBJ1-6; 8 bases are a match to TRBD1. The CDR3 totals 17 residues. J lost 7 bases, V lost 1 base, and 9 bases had no gene match. CDR1 is SGHTA and CDR2 is FQGNSA in the germline V gene.

J is TRBJ2-7 and V is TRBV6-6; no reliable D call. Deletions cut 0 bases from V and 4 bases from J, with 7 bases between. The CDR3 is 13 residues long. CDR1 is MNHNY and CDR2 is SVGAGI in the germline V gene (reference sequence). The CDR3 region has the DNA TGTGCCAGCAGTTACTCGGGTAGTTACGAGCAGTACTTC. Translating gives CASSYSGSYEQYF.

V gene TRBV6-6 combines with J gene TRBJ2-2, with D maybe TRBD2 (5 bases). V lost 4 bases to trimming and J lost 5 bases, with 8 bases between them. Germline-derived CDR1 and CDR2 are MNHNY and SVGAGI (reference sequence). The CDR3 is 13 residues long. The CDR3 protein is CASSLRETGELFF. As DNA, the CDR3 is TGTGCCAGCAGTTTGAGGGAGACCGGGGAGCTGTTTTTT.

V gene TRBV7-9 combines with J gene TRBJ2-7; tentatively, D is TRBD1 (6 bases). V gave up 3 bases and J gave up 0 bases, with 9 bases separating them. The CDR3 spans 14 residues. The V gene's germline CDR1 is SEHNR and CDR2 FQNEAQ (reference sequence). DNA for the CDR3: TGTGCCAGCAGCTTTCGAGGGGGCTCCTACGAGCAGTACTTC. It encodes CASSFRGGSYEQYF.

The chain has TRBV29-1 and TRBJ2-7; 8 bases agree with TRBD1. Germline assignment: CDR1 SQVTM and CDR2 ANQGSEA. This CDR3 contains 13 residues. V lost 5 bases, J lost 5 bases, and 8 bases stayed unmatched. This CDR3 is CSVSLTGDNEQYF. The CDR3 nucleotides are TGCAGCGTTTCCTTGACAGGGGATAACGAGCAGTACTTC.

The rearrangement uses TRBV4-2 and TRBJ1-4; D gene ambiguous. The CDR3 loop spans 12 amino acids. Trimming shortened V by 0 bases and J by 8 bases, and 4 bases separated the two germline ends. CDR1 LGHNA and CDR2 YNFKEQ come from the germline V gene. The CDR3 reads CASSQDSEKLFF. The CDR3 DNA is TGTGCCAGCAGCCAAGACTCGGAAAAACTGTTTTTT.

This clone counts as medium-sized. This rearrangement joins TRBV5-8 to TRBJ1-2, with D possibly TRBD1 on 6 matching bases. This CDR3 has 14 residues. V was trimmed by 4 bases and J by 3 bases, leaving 13 bases between them. Germline V gives CDR1 SGHTS, CDR2 YDEGEE. CDR3 sequence: CASSRRQDHYGYTF. The CDR3 DNA reads as TGTGCCAGCAGCCGAAGACAGGACCACTATGGCTACACCTTC.

The sample holds a few counts of this clone. This sequence joins TRBV9 and TRBJ1-3; D is perhaps TRBD1 (5 bases). The CDR3 is 15 amino acids. The germline V gene encodes CDR1 SGDLS and CDR2 YYNGEE. The V end lost 5 bases, the J end lost 4 bases, and 16 bases lay between the germline ends. CDR3 sequence reads: CASSSWYGAGNTIYF. CDR3 nucleotides: TGTGCCAGCAGTTCGTGGTACGGGGCCGGAAACACCATATATTTT.

The J gene is TRBJ2-3, the V gene TRBV7-3; TRBD2 aligns across 9 bases. V shed 8 bases and J 7 bases; nucleotides not matched to a gene: 10. The V gene's germline CDR1 is SGHTA and CDR2 FQGTGA. The CDR3 spans 14 residues. CDR3 coding DNA: TGTGCCAGCGGAAAAGCGGGGGGCCCAAATACGCAGTATTTT. The encoded protein is CASGKAGGPNTQYF.

The J gene is TRBJ1-4, the V gene TRBV7-6, with no clear D. The germline V gene has CDR1 SGHVS and CDR2 FNYEAQ. Trimming removed 3 bases from V and 3 bases from J, with 14 bases in between. CDR3 length equals 16 residues. CDR3: CASSLVSRNANEKLFF. For the CDR3, the DNA is TGTGCCAGCAGCTTGGTTTCCCGGAACGCTAATGAAAAACTGTTTTTT.

The chain couples TRBV9 to TRBJ2-1; TRBD2 is a possible D gene (5 bases). Germline values: CDR1 SGDLS, CDR2 YYNGEE. The CDR3 contains 15 residues. Trimming pared 0 bases from V and 2 bases from J, leaving 9 bases between. The CDR3 nucleotides are TGTGCCAGCAGCGTAGCGGGAAGTACCTACAATGAGCAGTTCTTC. It specifies CASSVAGSTYNEQFF.

The CDR3 here is CASSQDRLAGGISYNEQFF. The CDR3 nucleotides are TGTGCCAGCAGCCAAGATCGACTAGCGGGGGGTATCTCCTACAATGAGCAGTTCTTC. This chain connects TRBV14 to TRBJ2-1, with 13 bases matching TRBD2. The CDR3 totals 19 residues. The trim removed 0 bases at V and 0 bases at J, leaving 5 bases unmatched. Germline CDR1 reads SGHDN; CDR2 reads FVKESK.

This clone has only a few counts. This chain uses TRBV19 with TRBJ2-2; no clear D gene. Trimming shortened V by 5 bases and J by 6 bases, and 16 bases separated the two germline ends. The CDR3 covers 15 residues. In germline, CDR1 is LNHDA, CDR2 SQIVND (reference sequence). Here the CDR3 reads CASSPNPTEPGELFF. DNA for the CDR3: TGTGCCAGTAGTCCCAACCCGACCGAGCCCGGGGAGCTGTTTTTT. Drawing the rest from reference TRBV19 and TRBJ2-2, the complete variable domain is DGGITQSPKYLFRKEGQNVTLSCEQNLNHDAMYWYRQDPGQGLRLIYYSQIVNDFQKGDIAEGYSVSREKKESFPLTVTSAQKNPTAFYLCASSPNPTEPGELFFGEGSRLTVL.

This chain links TRBV6-6 with TRBJ2-2; a weak D match, TRBD1 (5 bases). The V end lost 2 bases, the J end lost 3 bases, and 7 bases lay between the germline ends. CDR3 length equals 14 residues. Per germline, CDR1 MNHNY and CDR2 SVGAGI (reference sequence). The CDR3 DNA reads TGTGCCAGCAGTTACAGGGGCCACACCGGGGAGCTGTTTTTT. Residues: CASSYRGHTGELFF.

The V call is TRBV18, the J call TRBJ1-5, with a possible D match to TRBD1 (6 bases). Trimming pared 2 bases from V and 1 base from J, leaving 15 bases between. CDR3 length equals 17 residues. CDR1 KGHSH and CDR2 LQKENI come from the germline V gene. Here the CDR3 DNA reads TGTGCCAGCTCACCAGATCAGGGGCGGGGGAGCAATCAGCCCCAGCATTTT. Translation gives CASSPDQGRGSNQPQHF.

The chain combines TRBV19 with TRBJ2-7; D gene uncertain. Germline CDR1 reads LNHDA; CDR2 reads SQIVND (reference sequence). V was pared by 3 bases and J by 3 bases, with 6 bases between. This CDR3 has 12 amino acids. CDR3 DNA sequence: TGTGCCAGTAGTATGGGTCACTACGAGCAGTACTTC. Protein sequence: CASSMGHYEQYF.

This rearrangement joins TRBV5-1 to TRBJ1-2; D gene unclear. Germline V gene sequence: CDR1 SGHRS, CDR2 YFSETQ. This CDR3 comprises 14 residues. V was trimmed by 4 bases and J by 0 bases, leaving 10 bases between them. CDR3 nucleotides: TGCGCCAGCAGCGCCGCGGGGTCTAACTATGGCTACACCTTC. This sequence encodes CASSAAGSNYGYTF.

The V gene is TRBV7-3, the J gene TRBJ2-7, with D uncertain. CDR1 SGHTA and CDR2 FQGTGA come from the germline V gene. The CDR3 runs 13 residues. Trimming removed 3 bases at V and 1 base at J, with 7 bases between. This chain's CDR3 is CASSFGQSYEQYF. In nucleotides, the CDR3 is TGTGCCAGCAGCTTCGGGCAGTCCTACGAGCAGTACTTC.

This clone has just a few counts. The J gene is TRBJ1-1, the V gene TRBV7-2; D remains unclear. The CDR3 is 13 amino acids. Trimming cost V 5 bases and J 3 bases, with 10 bases left between them. Germline CDR1 is SGHTA and CDR2 is FQGNSA. CDR3 sequence reads: CASSLMGDTEAFF. In nucleotides, the CDR3 is TGTGCCAGCAGCCTCATGGGAGACACTGAAGCTTTCTTT. The full variable domain, completed using reference TRBV7-2 and TRBJ1-1, is GAGVSQSPSNKVTEKGKDVELRCDPISGHTALYWYRQSLGQGLEFLIYFQGNSAPDKSGLPSDRFSAERTGGSVSTLTIQRTQQEDSAVYLCASSLMGDTEAFFGQGTRLTVV.

The chain combines TRBV19 with TRBJ1-5; D unclear. Deletions cut 2 bases from V and 2 bases from J, with 22 bases between. The CDR3 has 19 residues. The V gene's germline CDR1 is LNHDA and CDR2 SQIVND (reference sequence). Here the CDR3 DNA reads TGTGCCAGTAGTATATTCTGGGCCAGAGGAGGCCTCGGCAATCAGCCCCAGCATTTT. Translation: CASSIFWARGGLGNQPQHF.

This chain uses TRBV7-2 with TRBJ2-1; 8 bases agree with TRBD1. Germline trimming cut 1 base from V and 1 base from J; bases unmatched to any gene: 0. Germline CDR1 and CDR2: SGHTA and FQGNSA. CDR3 length: 15 residues. CDR3 loop: CASSLGTGSYNEQFF. The DNA for the CDR3 is TGTGCCAGCAGCTTAGGGACAGGGTCCTACAATGAGCAGTTCTTC.

The chain carries TRBV4-3 and TRBJ1-2; no clear D gene. Between the trimmed V and J ends, which lost 0 bases and 5 bases, there was a span of 13 bases. This CDR3 spans 15 amino acids. CDR1 and CDR2 (germline): LGHNA, YSLEER. The CDR3 DNA sequence: TGCGCCAGCAGCCAAGATTGGGCAACCCGATATGGCTACACCTTC. Translating it yields CASSQDWATRYGYTF.

This clone was seen a single time. The chain joins TRBV14 to TRBJ2-1, with D unresolved. Germline V gene data show CDR1 as SGHDN and CDR2 as FVKESK. The CDR3 has 13 amino acids. Trimming removed 2 bases at V and 7 bases at J, with 9 bases between. The CDR3 sequence is CASSQRANNEQFF. The CDR3 DNA is TGTGCCAGCAGCCAACGGGCGAATAATGAGCAGTTCTTC.

The rearrangement links TRBV28 to TRBJ2-3, with a possible D match to TRBD2 (5 bases). The CDR3 consists of 15 residues. V shed 6 bases and J shed 0 bases, with 13 bases lying between them. Germline V lookup: CDR1 MDHEN, CDR2 SYDVKM. Here the CDR3 reads CASRHGLQSTDTQYF. The CDR3 region has the DNA TGTGCCAGCAGACACGGACTCCAGAGCACAGATACGCAGTATTTT.

The chain joins TRBV2 to TRBJ1-6, with D possibly TRBD1 on 6 matching bases. V shed 5 bases and J shed 8 bases, with 13 bases lying between them. The CDR3 consists of 14 residues. Germline V gene sequence: CDR1 SNHLY, CDR2 FYNNEI. CDR3 protein: CASSKTGSDSPLHF. The CDR3, as DNA: TGTGCCAGCAGTAAAACAGGGAGTGATTCACCCCTCCACTTT. Filled out from reference TRBV2 and TRBJ1-6, the complete variable domain reads EPEVTQTPSHQVTQMGQEVILRCVPISNHLYFYWYRQILGQKVEFLVSFYNNEISEKSEIFDDQFSVERPDGSNFTLKIRSTKLEDSAMYFCASSKTGSDSPLHFGNGTRLTVT.

This chain connects TRBV19 to TRBJ1-1; 7 bases match TRBD1. J gave up 5 bases and V 5 bases, and 5 bases lay outside the gene matches. CDR1 LNHDA and CDR2 SQIVND come from the germline V gene (reference sequence). This CDR3 has 13 amino acids. CDR3 in amino acids: CASSEGARTEAFF. The DNA of the CDR3 is TGTGCCAGTAGTGAGGGGGCCCGGACTGAAGCTTTCTTT.

This clone was found once. This chain joins TRBV28 and TRBJ1-4; D perhaps matches TRBD1 (5 bases). CDR1 MDHEN and CDR2 SYDVKM come from the germline V gene. The CDR3 has 15 amino acids. The V end was cut by 6 bases, the J end by 3 bases, with 14 bases between. The DNA of the CDR3 is TGTGCCAGCAGGGAGGGGACGGAGGCTAATGAAAAACTGTTTTTT. This translates into CASREGTEANEKLFF.

The chain couples TRBV7-3 to TRBJ2-1; 14 nucleotides align to TRBD2. Trimming removed 3 bases from V and 7 bases from J; junction bases left unmatched: 5. Germline values: CDR1 SGHTA, CDR2 FQGTGA. The CDR3 contains 16 residues. CDR3 DNA sequence: TGTGCCAGCAGCTTTGGACTAGCGGGGGGCGAGAATGAGCAGTTCTTC. Its translation: CASSFGLAGGENEQFF.